This T cell receptor beta chain appears in the sequencing data of a study of blood T cell repertoires in COVID-19. Study at large: Both acute and convalescent COVID-19 samples were obtained from the United States, Italy and Spain. PBMCs, B-cell-depleted T cells, or T cells provided the cDNA or gDNA that made up the material.

From germline, CDR1 is MDHEN and CDR2 SYDVKM. The CDR3 is 12 residues long. V was pared by 6 bases and J by 6 bases, with 11 bases between. Original processing methods: It was from reference gene primer amplification that nucleated cell counts were estimated. The protocol was immunoSEQ multiplex PCR, while the TCRdb copy is restricted to in-frame clones and leaves out a portion. Clone size and the V and J calls come from that table; the DNA yielded D and trimming. The sample consists of tens of thousands of clones, about nine tenths of them appearing once. Seattle-derived patients entered the study during active infection and were followed longitudinally.

This receptor was identified in a woman aged 80 or over with COVID-19, enrolled during active disease. Sequencing used peripheral blood. This chain uses TRBV28 with TRBJ1-2; unclear D gene. CDR3 coding DNA: TGTGCCAGCAGCCCGGGAGAGAATGGCTACACCTTC. Encoded protein: CASSPGENGYTF.